The 26 T cell receptor beta chains below come from one sample, sequenced in a study of blood T cell repertoires in COVID-19 (TCRdb year 2020). The library was built by means of the immunoSEQ multiplex PCR assay. Imported from immuneACCESS, the table was reduced by TCRdb to in-frame sequences with V and J called. These copies leave out some clones; in studies compared against another copy, an unresolved V gene accounts for under half, and the cause of the remainder is not known. The sample table contains more than 300,000 clones; only one count was recorded for roughly 86% of them. Jointly, the top ten make up around 1.7% of the sample. The sample consisted of peripheral blood. Receptors originate from a woman between 45 and 65 years old with acute or convalescent COVID-19.

This chain links TRBV15 with TRBJ1-5, with D maybe TRBD1 (5 bases). This CDR3 is 15 amino acids long. The V end lost 1 base, the J end lost 3 bases, and 10 bases lay between the germline ends. Germline loops: CDR1 LNHNV, CDR2 YYDKDF (reference sequence). The CDR3 coding sequence is TGTGCCACCAGCAGAGGGCAGGGCCACAATCAGCCCCAGCATTTT. It yields the protein CATSRGQGHNQPQHF. Together with reference TRBV15 and TRBJ1-5, the CDR3 gives the full variable domain: DAMVIQNPRYQVTQFGKPVTLSCSQTLNHNVMYWYQQKSSQAPKLLFHYYDKDFNNEADTPDNFQSRRPNTSFCFLDIRSPGLGDTAMYLCATSRGQGHNQPQHFGDGTRLSIL.

V gene TRBV5-5 combines with J gene TRBJ2-5, with 7 nucleotides matching TRBD1. V shed 2 bases and J 5 bases; nucleotides not matched to a gene: 6. The CDR3 loop spans 14 amino acids. Germline CDR1 and CDR2: SGHKS and YYEKEE (reference sequence). The DNA for the CDR3 is TGTGCCAGCAGCTTCCAACAGGGGCGGGAGACCCAGTACTTC. Amino acids: CASSFQQGRETQYF.

CDR3 in DNA: TGTGCCAGCACCCCCCTGGACAGGGGAATAGGCGAGACCCAGTACTTC. Encoded protein: CASTPLDRGIGETQYF. The rearrangement joins TRBV2 to TRBJ2-5; 9 bases agree with TRBD1. CDR3 length: 16 amino acids. The junction had 14 bases not matched to a gene; V was cut back by 7 bases and J by 5 bases. Looked up from germline, CDR1 is SNHLY and CDR2 is FYNNEI.

V usage is TRBV7-2 and J usage is TRBJ2-7; 11 bases agree with TRBD2. The CDR3 runs 15 residues. Unmatched junction bases numbered 5, after V lost 5 bases and J lost 2 bases. Germline V CDR1 and CDR2: SGHTA, FQGNSA. CDR3 DNA sequence: TGTGCCAGCAGCAAGATAGCGGGAGGGCCCTACGAGCAGTACTTC. Translating it yields CASSKIAGGPYEQYF. Full variable domain (missing parts from reference TRBV7-2 and TRBJ2-7): GAGVSQSPSNKVTEKGKDVELRCDPISGHTALYWYRQSLGQGLEFLIYFQGNSAPDKSGLPSDRFSAERTGGSVSTLTIQRTQQEDSAVYLCASSKIAGGPYEQYFGPGTRLTVT.

This clone showed up just once. The chain employs TRBV28 and TRBJ2-7; TRBD2 matches 10 bases. The ends lost 7 bases at V and 0 bases at J; junction bases unmatched: 3. The CDR3 has 14 residues. Germline CDR1 MDHEN, CDR2 SYDVKM. DNA of the CDR3: TGTGCCAGCACCCGGACTAGCGGCTCCTACGAGCAGTACTTC. Translating gives CASTRTSGSYEQYF.

The rearrangement joins TRBV20-1 to TRBJ2-7; D is uncertain. Trimming took 5 bases from V and 2 from J, leaving 4 bases between them. The CDR3 consists of 10 residues. CDR1 and CDR2 (germline): DFQATT, SNEGSKA (reference sequence). CDR3 loop: CSASTYEQYF. In DNA, the CDR3 is TGCAGTGCTTCAACCTACGAGCAGTACTTC.

As to this clone: In the same sample, other DNA sequences code for this CDR3. V is TRBV7-2 and J is TRBJ2-7, with 7 bases identical to TRBD1. The germline CDR1 and CDR2 sequences are SGHTA and FQGNSA. CDR3 length: 13 residues. The V gene end was trimmed by 1 base and the J gene end by 4 bases; junction bases not matched to a gene: 1. Written as DNA, the CDR3 is TGTGCCAGCAGCTTAGACAGGGGATACGAGCAGTACTTC. Amino acids: CASSLDRGYEQYF.

V and J are TRBV19 and TRBJ1-2, with TRBD1 matching over 7 bases. Germline V CDR1 and CDR2: LNHDA, SQIVND (reference sequence). V trimming: 4 bases; J trimming: 5 bases; junction bases outside the gene matches: 7. The CDR3 loop spans 14 amino acids. The CDR3, as DNA: TGTGCCAGTAGTACCCGGACAGGCGTTTATGGCTACACCTTC. It encodes CASSTRTGVYGYTF.

The chain employs TRBV30 and TRBJ2-1; 7 bases map to TRBD1. J lost 4 bases, V lost 1 base, and 4 bases had no gene match. CDR3 length: 14 residues. The germline gives CDR1 GTSNPN, CDR2 SVGIG (reference sequence). The DNA of the CDR3 is TGTGCCTGGAGTGCCCGGACAGGTTACAATGAGCAGTTCTTC. This encodes CAWSARTGYNEQFF.

The chain employs TRBV27 and TRBJ2-7, with D uncertain. The V gene lost 5 bases and the J gene lost 0 bases, with 11 bases spanning the gap. This CDR3 region has 14 residues. In germline, CDR1 is MNHEY, CDR2 SMNVEV (reference sequence). CDR3 loop: CASSPLSASYEQYF. CDR3 in DNA: TGTGCCAGCAGTCCCCTCAGCGCCTCCTACGAGCAGTACTTC.

The chain employs TRBV30 and TRBJ1-5; weak D call: TRBD1 (5 bases). V shed 5 bases and J shed 1 base, with 9 bases lying between them. The CDR3 contains 13 residues. CDR1 is GTSNPN, CDR2 SVGIG, per germline (reference sequence). The DNA of the CDR3 is TGTGCCTGGGCTCCAGGGAGCAATCAGCCCCAGCATTTT. Its protein product is CAWAPGSNQPQHF. Filled out from reference TRBV30 and TRBJ1-5, the complete variable domain reads SQTIHQWPATLVQPVGSPLSLECTVEGTSNPNLYWYRQAAGRGLQLLFYSVGIGQISSEVPQNLSASRPQDRQFILSSKKLLLSDSGFYLCAWAPGSNQPQHFGDGTRLSIL.

The chain couples TRBV7-9 to TRBJ1-3; D not certain. CDR3 length equals 15 residues. V was clipped by 0 bases and J by 2 bases, with 8 bases between them. Germline V gene sequence: CDR1 SEHNR, CDR2 FQNEAQ (reference sequence). This CDR3 reads CASSLAVRTGNTIYF. For the CDR3, the DNA is TGTGCCAGCAGCTTAGCTGTTAGAACTGGAAACACCATATATTTT.

This sequence joins TRBV29-1 and TRBJ2-5; tentatively, D is TRBD2 (6 bases). Germline CDR1 is SQVTM and CDR2 is ANQGSEA. The CDR3 sequence is 13 residues long. V was pared by 5 bases and J by 5 bases, with 15 bases between. This CDR3 is CSVMSGRWETQYF. CDR3 DNA sequence: TGCAGCGTTATGTCAGGGAGGTGGGAGACCCAGTACTTC.

The rearrangement links TRBV3-1 (or the pseudogene TRBV3-2) to TRBJ1-2, with a possible D match to TRBD1 (6 bases). The CDR3 sequence is 13 residues long. V lost 4 bases to trimming and J lost 4 bases, with 10 bases between them. The germline V gene encodes CDR1 LGHDT and CDR2 YNNKEL (reference sequence). CDR3 nucleotide sequence: TGTGCCAGCAGCCCCGGGACATTCTATGGCTACACCTTC. Protein: CASSPGTFYGYTF.

V gene TRBV6-6 combines with J gene TRBJ1-3; no definite D call. Germline CDR1 reads MNHNY; CDR2 reads SVGAGI (reference sequence). With 0 bases removed from V and 10 bases from J, the gap between germline ends came to 10 bases. The CDR3 spans 13 residues. The CDR3 DNA reads TGTGCCAGCAGTTACTCCTTCTCCGCGACCATATATTTT. Translated: CASSYSFSATIYF.

V gene TRBV28 combines with J gene TRBJ1-2, with no clear D. Germline CDR1 and CDR2: MDHEN and SYDVKM. V lost 3 bases and J lost 3, with 8 bases in between. The CDR3 contains 13 residues. CDR3 sequence reads: CASSLWRDYGYTF. CDR3 in DNA: TGTGCCAGCAGTTTGTGGCGGGACTATGGCTACACCTTC.

This chain joins TRBV5-4 and TRBJ2-7; TRBD2 aligns across 8 bases. Germline CDR1 reads SGHNT; CDR2 reads YYREEE (reference sequence). Losses at the gene ends were 4 bases for V and 5 bases for J; bases not matched to a gene: 14. The CDR3 is 16 residues long. This CDR3 is CASSPTVPGLVDEQYF. The CDR3 coding sequence is TGTGCCAGCAGCCCAACCGTCCCGGGACTAGTTGACGAGCAGTACTTC.

The chain is built from TRBV30 and TRBJ1-1; D is unclear. CDR1 and CDR2 from the germline V gene are GTSNPN and SVGIG (reference sequence). With 4 bases removed from V and 0 bases from J, the gap between germline ends came to 9 bases. This CDR3 spans 13 amino acids. The CDR3 sequence: CAWKRFMNTEAFF. The CDR3 nucleotides read TGTGCCTGGAAGCGGTTCATGAACACTGAAGCTTTCTTT.

CDR3 bases: TGTGCCATTCAGACAGACCAAGAGACCCAGTACTTC. This encodes CAIQTDQETQYF. The rearrangement joins TRBV24-1 to TRBJ2-5; TRBD1 might be the D (5 bases). Trimming removed 11 bases at V and 0 bases at J, with 9 bases between. CDR1 is KGHDR, CDR2 SFDVKD, per germline. This CDR3 has 12 amino acids.

The rearrangement links TRBV19 to TRBJ2-1, with TRBD2 matching over 12 bases. Per the germline V gene, CDR1 is LNHDA and CDR2 is SQIVND (reference sequence). Trimming cost V 2 bases and J 6 bases; bases outside gene matches: 5. The CDR3 is made up of 16 amino acids. DNA of the CDR3: TGTGCCAGTAGTATATCTAGCGGGAGGGGTTTCAATGAGCAGTTCTTC. Translated, it gives CASSISSGRGFNEQFF.

This sequence joins TRBV5-1 and TRBJ1-4; 8 nucleotides line up with TRBD1. The CDR3 runs to 15 residues. Germline V gene data show CDR1 as SGHRS and CDR2 as YFSETQ. The ends lost 2 bases at V and 3 bases at J; junction bases unmatched: 3. DNA of the CDR3: TGCGCCAGCAGCTTTGACAGGGGCTCTAATGAAAAACTGTTTTTT. It yields the protein CASSFDRGSNEKLFF.

The chain carries TRBV5-1 and TRBJ1-1; 8 bases match TRBD1. Germline CDR1 SGHRS, CDR2 YFSETQ. The CDR3 contains 13 residues. Unmatched junction bases numbered 6, after V lost 4 bases and J lost 7 bases. The CDR3 nucleotides are TGCGCCAGCAGCCCCGGACAGGGAGGTGAAGCTTTCTTT. Translated: CASSPGQGGEAFF.

J is TRBJ2-7 and V is TRBV5-1; possible D gene TRBD1, 5 bases. CDR1 SGHRS and CDR2 YFSETQ come from the germline V gene. The V end was cut by 5 bases, the J end by 3 bases, with 12 bases between. The CDR3 totals 13 residues. The CDR3 DNA follows: TGCGCCAGCAGATTTGACAGAAACTACGAGCAGTACTTC. Its protein product is CASRFDRNYEQYF.

The chain combines TRBV7-9 with TRBJ2-3; D is perhaps TRBD2 (6 bases). Trimming left V 6 bases short and J 6 bases short, with 22 bases between. CDR3 size: 16 residues. Germline V lookup: CDR1 SEHNR, CDR2 FQNEAQ (reference sequence). The CDR3 reads CASSSDYLASGDTQYF. The CDR3 nucleotides read TGTGCCAGCAGTTCAGATTATCTAGCGTCAGGGGATACGCAGTATTTT.

The rearrangement uses TRBV2 and TRBJ1-2; D unclear. This CDR3 region has 15 residues. V lost 2 bases, J lost 8 bases, and 18 bases lay in between. The V gene's germline CDR1 is SNHLY and CDR2 FYNNEI. This chain's CDR3 is CASSEPGEVLQGYTF. The CDR3 DNA is TGTGCCAGCAGTGAACCCGGGGAGGTTCTCCAGGGCTACACCTTC.

The chain links TRBV12-3 or TRBV12-4 to TRBJ2-7, with D perhaps TRBD1 (6 bases). The length of the CDR3 is 13 residues. V was pared by 8 bases and J by 3 bases, with 14 bases between. CDR3 sequence: CASEEAGVYEQYF. DNA for the CDR3: TGTGCCAGCGAGGAGGCAGGGGTCTACGAGCAGTACTTC.